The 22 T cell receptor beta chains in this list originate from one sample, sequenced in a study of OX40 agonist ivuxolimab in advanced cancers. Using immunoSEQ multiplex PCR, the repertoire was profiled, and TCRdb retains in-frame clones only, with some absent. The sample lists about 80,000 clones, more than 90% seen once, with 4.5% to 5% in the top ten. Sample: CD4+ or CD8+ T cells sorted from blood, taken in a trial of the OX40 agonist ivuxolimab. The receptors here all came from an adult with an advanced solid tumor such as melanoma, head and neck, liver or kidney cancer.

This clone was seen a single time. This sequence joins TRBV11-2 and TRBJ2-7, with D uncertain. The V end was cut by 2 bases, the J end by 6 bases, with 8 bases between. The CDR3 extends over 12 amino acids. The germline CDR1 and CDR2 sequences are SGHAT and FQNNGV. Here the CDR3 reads CASSLLSTEQYF. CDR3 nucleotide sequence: TGTGCCAGCAGCTTACTTAGCACCGAGCAGTACTTC.

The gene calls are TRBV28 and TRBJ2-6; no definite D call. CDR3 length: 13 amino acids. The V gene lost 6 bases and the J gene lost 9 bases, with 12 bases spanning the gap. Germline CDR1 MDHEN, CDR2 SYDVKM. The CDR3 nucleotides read TGTGCCAGCAGCAAGCCTCCGGGCAACGTCCTGACTTTC. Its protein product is CASSKPPGNVLTF.

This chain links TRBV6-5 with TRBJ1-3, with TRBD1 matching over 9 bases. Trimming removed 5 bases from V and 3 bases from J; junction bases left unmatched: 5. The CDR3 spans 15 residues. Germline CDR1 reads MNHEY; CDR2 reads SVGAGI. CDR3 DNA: TGTGCCAGCAGTGTCAACAGGGGGCATGGAAACACCATATATTTT. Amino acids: CASSVNRGHGNTIYF.

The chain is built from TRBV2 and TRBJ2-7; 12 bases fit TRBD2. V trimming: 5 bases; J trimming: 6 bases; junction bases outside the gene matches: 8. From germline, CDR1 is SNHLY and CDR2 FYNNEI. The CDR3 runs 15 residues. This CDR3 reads CASSRLAGAPVEQYF. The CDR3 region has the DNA TGTGCCAGCAGTCGACTAGCGGGAGCCCCCGTCGAGCAGTACTTC.

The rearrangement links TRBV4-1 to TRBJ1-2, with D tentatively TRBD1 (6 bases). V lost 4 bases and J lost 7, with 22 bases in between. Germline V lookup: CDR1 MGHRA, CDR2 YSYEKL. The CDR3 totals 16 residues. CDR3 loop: CASSLGTGAVGVGYTF. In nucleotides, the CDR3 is TGCGCCAGCAGCCTCGGGACGGGGGCGGTGGGCGTTGGCTACACCTTC.

CDR3 in amino acids: CASRSGTVGSSAAVDQPQHF. The CDR3 region has the DNA TGTGCCAGTAGGAGTGGTACAGTCGGTTCTTCGGCAGCGGTCGATCAGCCCCAGCATTTT. The chain employs TRBV19 and TRBJ1-5; the D is unclear. With 6 bases removed from V and 5 bases from J, the gap between germline ends came to 32 bases. Germline V lookup: CDR1 LNHDA, CDR2 SQIVND (reference sequence). The CDR3 is 20 residues long.

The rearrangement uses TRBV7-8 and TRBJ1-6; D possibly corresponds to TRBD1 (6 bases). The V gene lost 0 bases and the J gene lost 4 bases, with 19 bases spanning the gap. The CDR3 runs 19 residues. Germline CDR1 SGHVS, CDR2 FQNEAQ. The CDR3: CASSLASADSVSYNSPLHF. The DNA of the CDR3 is TGTGCCAGCAGCTTAGCTTCCGCGGACAGTGTGTCATATAATTCACCCCTCCACTTT.

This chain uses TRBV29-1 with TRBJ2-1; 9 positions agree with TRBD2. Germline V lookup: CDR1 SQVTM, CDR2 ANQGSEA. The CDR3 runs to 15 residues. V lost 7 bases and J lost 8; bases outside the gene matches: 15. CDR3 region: CSDTGGSGSADEQFF. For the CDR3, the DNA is TGCAGCGACACGGGGGGTAGCGGGAGTGCCGATGAGCAGTTCTTC.

The CDR3 reads CASSHGLAGVRDEQFF. Written as DNA, the CDR3 is TGTGCCAGCAGCCACGGACTAGCGGGAGTCAGAGATGAGCAGTTCTTC. J is TRBJ2-1 and V is TRBV6-6; 13 nucleotides agree with TRBD2. Per the germline V gene, CDR1 is MNHNY and CDR2 is SVGAGI (reference sequence). The CDR3 has 16 amino acids. V shed 6 bases, J shed 8 bases, and the junction held 10 bases outside the gene matches.

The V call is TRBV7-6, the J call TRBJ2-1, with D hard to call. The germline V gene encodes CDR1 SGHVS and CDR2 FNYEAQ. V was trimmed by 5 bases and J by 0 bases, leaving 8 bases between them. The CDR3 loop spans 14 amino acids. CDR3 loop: CASSPSSSYNEQFF. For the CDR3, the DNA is TGTGCCAGCAGCCCATCCAGCTCCTACAATGAGCAGTTCTTC. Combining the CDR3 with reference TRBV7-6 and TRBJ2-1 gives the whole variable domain GAGVSQSPRYKVTKRGQDVALRCDPISGHVSLYWYRQALGQGPEFLTYFNYEAQQDKSGLPNDRFSAERPEGSISTLTIQRTEQRDSAMYRCASSPSSSYNEQFFGPGTRLTVL.

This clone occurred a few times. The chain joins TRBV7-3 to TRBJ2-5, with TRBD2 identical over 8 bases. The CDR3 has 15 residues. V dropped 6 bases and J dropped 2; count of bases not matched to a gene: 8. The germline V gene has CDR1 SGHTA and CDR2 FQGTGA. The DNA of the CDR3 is TGTGCCAGCAGGGAAGCGGGAGCAAGACAAGAGACCCAGTACTTC. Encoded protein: CASREAGARQETQYF.

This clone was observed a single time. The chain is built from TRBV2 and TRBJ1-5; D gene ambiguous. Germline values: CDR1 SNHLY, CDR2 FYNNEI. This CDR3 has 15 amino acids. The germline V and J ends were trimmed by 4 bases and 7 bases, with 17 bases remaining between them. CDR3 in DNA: TGTGCCAGCAGTGCCGATTCTTCCCTAGGGCAGCCCCAGCATTTT. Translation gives CASSADSSLGQPQHF.

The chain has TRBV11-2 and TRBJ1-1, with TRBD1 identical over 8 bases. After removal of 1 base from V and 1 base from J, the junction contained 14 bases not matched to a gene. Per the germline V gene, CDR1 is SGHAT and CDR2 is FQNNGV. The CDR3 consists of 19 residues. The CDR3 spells CASSLVGQGRRLGNTEAFF. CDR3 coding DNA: TGTGCCAGCAGCTTAGTCGGACAGGGAAGAAGACTTGGGAACACTGAAGCTTTCTTT.

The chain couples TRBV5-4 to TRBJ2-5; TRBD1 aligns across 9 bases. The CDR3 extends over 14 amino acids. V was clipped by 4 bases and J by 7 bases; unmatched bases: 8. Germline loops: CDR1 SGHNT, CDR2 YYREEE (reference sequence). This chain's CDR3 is CASSPDRGSGTQYF. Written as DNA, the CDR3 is TGTGCCAGCAGCCCGGACAGGGGATCGGGGACCCAGTACTTC.

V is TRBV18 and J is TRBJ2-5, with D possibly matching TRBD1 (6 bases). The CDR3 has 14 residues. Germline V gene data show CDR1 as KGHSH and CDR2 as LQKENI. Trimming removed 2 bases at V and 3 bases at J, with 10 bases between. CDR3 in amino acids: CASSPNRVEETQYF. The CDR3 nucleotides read TGTGCCAGCTCACCAAACAGGGTGGAAGAGACCCAGTACTTC.

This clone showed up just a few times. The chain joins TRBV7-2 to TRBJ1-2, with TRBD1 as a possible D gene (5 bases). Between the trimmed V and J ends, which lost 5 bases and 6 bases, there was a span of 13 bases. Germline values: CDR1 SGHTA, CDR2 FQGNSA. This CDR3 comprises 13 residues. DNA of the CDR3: TGTGCCAGCAGCCAAGGGGCTGGGGATGGCTACACCTTC. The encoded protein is CASSQGAGDGYTF. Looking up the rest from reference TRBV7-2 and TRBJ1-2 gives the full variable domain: GAGVSQSPSNKVTEKGKDVELRCDPISGHTALYWYRQSLGQGLEFLIYFQGNSAPDKSGLPSDRFSAERTGGSVSTLTIQRTQQEDSAVYLCASSQGAGDGYTFGSGTRLTVV.

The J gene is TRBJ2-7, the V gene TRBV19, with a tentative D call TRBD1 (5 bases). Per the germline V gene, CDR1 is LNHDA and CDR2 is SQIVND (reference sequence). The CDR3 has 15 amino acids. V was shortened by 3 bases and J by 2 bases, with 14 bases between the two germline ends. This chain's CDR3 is CASSIQQVSTYEQYF. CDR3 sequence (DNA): TGTGCCAGTAGTATCCAACAGGTCTCCACCTACGAGCAGTACTTC.

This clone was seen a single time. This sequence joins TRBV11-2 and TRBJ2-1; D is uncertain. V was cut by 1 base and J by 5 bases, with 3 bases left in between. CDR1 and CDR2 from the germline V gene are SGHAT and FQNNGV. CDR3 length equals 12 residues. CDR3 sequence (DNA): TGTGCCAGCAGCTTAGTTAACAATGAGCAGTTCTTC. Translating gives CASSLVNNEQFF.

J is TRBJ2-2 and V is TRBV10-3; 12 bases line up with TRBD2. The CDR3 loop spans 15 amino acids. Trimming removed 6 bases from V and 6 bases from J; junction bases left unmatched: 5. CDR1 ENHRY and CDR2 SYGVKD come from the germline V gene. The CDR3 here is CAIRPTSGSSGELFF. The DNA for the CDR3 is TGTGCCATCAGACCGACTAGCGGGAGCTCCGGGGAGCTGTTTTTT.

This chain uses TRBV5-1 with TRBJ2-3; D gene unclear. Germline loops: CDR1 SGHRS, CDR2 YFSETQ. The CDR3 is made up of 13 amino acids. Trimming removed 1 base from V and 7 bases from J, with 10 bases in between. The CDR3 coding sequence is TGCGCCAGCAGCTTGTCGGCTTCACATACGCAGTATTTT. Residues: CASSLSASHTQYF.

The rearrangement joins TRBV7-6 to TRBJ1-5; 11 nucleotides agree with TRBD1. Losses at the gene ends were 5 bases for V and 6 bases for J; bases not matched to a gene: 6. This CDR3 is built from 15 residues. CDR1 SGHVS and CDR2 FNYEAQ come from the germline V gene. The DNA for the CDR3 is TGTGCCAGCAGCCCTAGGACAGGGGGCGGTCAGCCCCAGCATTTT. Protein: CASSPRTGGGQPQHF. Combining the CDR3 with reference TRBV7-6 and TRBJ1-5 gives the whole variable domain GAGVSQSPRYKVTKRGQDVALRCDPISGHVSLYWYRQALGQGPEFLTYFNYEAQQDKSGLPNDRFSAERPEGSISTLTIQRTEQRDSAMYRCASSPRTGGGQPQHFGDGTRLSIL.

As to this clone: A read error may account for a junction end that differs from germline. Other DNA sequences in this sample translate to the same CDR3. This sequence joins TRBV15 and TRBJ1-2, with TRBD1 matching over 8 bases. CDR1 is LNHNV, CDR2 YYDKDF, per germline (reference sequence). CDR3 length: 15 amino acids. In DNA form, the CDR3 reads TGTGCCACCAGCAGAGTAGCAGGGGGCAGGTATGGTTACACCTTC. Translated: CATSRVAGGRYGYTF.